This paragraph reports one T cell receptor (beta chain). The sample's treatment: preoperative locoregional IRX-2 cytokine immunotherapy. This phase Ib study tested locoregional IRX-2 cytokine immunotherapy given before surgery. This sample was taken from a study of preoperative IRX-2 immunotherapy in early breast cancer. This table comes from immunoSEQ multiplex PCR, and its TCRdb copy is limited to in-frame clones, with some not included. This sample has about 42,000 clones, with 70% to 85% found just once. This receptor was taken from a human donor with breast cancer. Here the sequenced sample was tumor tissue, taken after IRX-2 immunotherapy.

The CDR3 sequence is CASSVHRGQGYTF. CDR3 DNA: TGTGCCAGCAGTGTCCACAGGGGGCAGGGCTACACCTTC. The chain couples TRBV16 to TRBJ1-2; 9 nucleotides line up with TRBD1. The CDR3 contains 13 residues. Per the germline V gene, CDR1 is KGHSY and CDR2 is FQNENV. J lost 8 bases, V lost 6 bases, and 7 bases had no gene match.